A single sample gave rise to the 22 T cell receptor beta chains below, sequenced in a study of blood T cell repertoires in COVID-19. Clones were sequenced by immunoSEQ multiplex PCR, and TCRdb holds only the in-frame ones, with some missing. The profile shows 170,000 or so clones, roughly 84% of them singletons. What was sequenced was peripheral blood. These receptor sequences come from a woman aged 55-69 years with acute or convalescent COVID-19.

The CDR3 sequence: CASSFGQGTGGGSPLHF. The DNA for the CDR3 is TGTGCCAGCAGCTTCGGTCAAGGGACAGGGGGCGGTTCACCCCTCCACTTT. The rearrangement joins TRBV5-5 to TRBJ1-6; TRBD1 agrees at 12 bases. Losses at the gene ends were 2 bases for V and 9 bases for J; bases not matched to a gene: 9. The length of the CDR3 is 17 residues. The germline V gene encodes CDR1 SGHKS and CDR2 YYEKEE (reference sequence). Full variable domain (rest looked up from reference TRBV5-5 and TRBJ1-6): DAGVTQSPTHLIKTRGQQVTLRCSPISGHKSVSWYQQVLGQGPQFIFQYYEKEERGRGNFPDRFSARQFPNYSSELNVNALLLGDSALYLCASSFGQGTGGGSPLHFGNGTRLTVT.

V usage is TRBV12-3 or TRBV12-4 and J usage is TRBJ1-2; D remains ambiguous. V was trimmed by 4 bases and J by 1 base, leaving 7 bases between them. The CDR3 totals 13 residues. CDR3 DNA sequence: TGTGCCAGCAGTTCCCCGGGTAACTATGGCTACACCTTC. It codes for CASSSPGNYGYTF.

This chain uses TRBV13 with TRBJ2-3, with 10 bases lining up with TRBD2. The CDR3 covers 17 residues. V gave up 5 bases and J gave up 2 bases; unmatched junction bases: 10. Per germline, CDR1 PRHDT and CDR2 FYEKMQ (reference sequence). The CDR3 reads CASSTRTSGFPTDTQYF. The CDR3 coding sequence is TGTGCCAGCAGCACCCGGACTAGCGGCTTCCCCACAGATACGCAGTATTTT.

As DNA, the CDR3 is TGTGCCAGTAGGCGGACAGGGGGCAGGGAAGAGACCCAGTACTTC. This translates into CASRRTGGREETQYF. This sequence joins TRBV19 and TRBJ2-5; 11 nucleotides line up with TRBD1. The CDR3 has 15 residues. CDR1 LNHDA and CDR2 SQIVND come from the germline V gene (reference sequence). With V trimmed by 6 bases and J by 3 bases, 6 bases remained unmatched.

This chain connects TRBV7-2 to TRBJ2-3; a weak D match, TRBD2 (6 bases). V was pared by 4 bases and J by 5 bases, with 16 bases between. Germline V lookup: CDR1 SGHTA, CDR2 FQGNSA. The CDR3 consists of 15 residues. CDR3 residues: CASSSSGVQGDTQYF. CDR3 sequence (DNA): TGTGCCAGCAGCTCTTCGGGGGTGCAGGGAGATACGCAGTATTTT.

The chain couples TRBV5-1 to TRBJ1-6; the match to TRBD1 covers 7 bases. Germline CDR1 is SGHRS and CDR2 is YFSETQ. This CDR3 comprises 17 residues. J lost 5 bases, V lost 3 bases, and 11 bases had no gene match. CDR3 DNA sequence: TGCGCCAGCAGCTCCCGACAGGGAGAGGTTAATAATTCACCCCTCCACTTT. It specifies CASSSRQGEVNNSPLHF.

This chain joins TRBV28 and TRBJ1-5; D ambiguous. The CDR3 is 13 residues long. With 6 bases removed from V and 4 bases from J, the gap between germline ends came to 10 bases. The germline gives CDR1 MDHEN, CDR2 SYDVKM. The CDR3 DNA follows: TGTGCCAGCAGCCCCCCGGGGAATCAGCCCCAGCATTTT. Its translation: CASSPPGNQPQHF.

This chain uses TRBV7-6 with TRBJ2-6, with D possibly TRBD2 on 6 matching bases. CDR1 and CDR2 from the germline V gene are SGHVS and FNYEAQ. CDR3 length: 16 amino acids. Trimming removed 3 bases from V and 2 bases from J, with 11 bases in between. The CDR3 sequence: CASSFIAGTGANVLTF. The DNA for the CDR3 is TGTGCCAGCAGCTTTATTGCGGGGACTGGGGCCAACGTCCTGACTTTC.

This chain links TRBV5-1 with TRBJ1-3; TRBD1 is a possible D gene (6 bases). CDR3 length: 18 residues. Per the germline V gene, CDR1 is SGHRS and CDR2 is YFSETQ. V was shortened by 2 bases and J by 3 bases, with 21 bases between the two germline ends. CDR3 sequence reads: CASSFFSPGHGDGNTIYF. The CDR3, as DNA: TGCGCCAGCAGCTTTTTTTCGCCGGGACACGGAGATGGAAACACCATATATTTT.

The chain links TRBV7-9 to TRBJ1-1; tentatively, D is TRBD1 (5 bases). The CDR3 covers 16 residues. CDR1 and CDR2 (germline): SEHNR, FQNEAQ (reference sequence). Trimming took off 8 bases at V and 0 bases at J, with 19 bases between the two ends. This CDR3 reads CASPLASPGMNTEAFF. For the CDR3, the DNA is TGTGCCAGCCCATTAGCCAGTCCAGGGATGAACACTGAAGCTTTCTTT.

The chain joins TRBV4-1 to TRBJ1-3; tentatively, D is TRBD1 (6 bases). Germline loops: CDR1 MGHRA, CDR2 YSYEKL. This CDR3 is built from 14 residues. Trimming left V 5 bases short and J 3 bases short, with 11 bases between. CDR3 coding DNA: TGCGCCAGCAGCAACGGACAGCTTGGAAACACCATATATTTT. Residues: CASSNGQLGNTIYF.

The gene calls are TRBV6-2 or TRBV6-3 and TRBJ1-2, with D tentatively TRBD1 (5 bases). In germline, CDR1 is MNHEY, CDR2 SVGEGT. The CDR3 covers 17 residues. Trimming took 5 bases from V and 1 from J, leaving 20 bases between them. The CDR3 coding sequence is TGTGCCAGCAGTCCCTGGGAGCGGCGGGGGTTTAACTATGGCTACACCTTC. It translates to CASSPWERRGFNYGYTF.

This clone has just one count. This chain links TRBV5-1 with TRBJ1-2; TRBD1 agrees at 9 bases. The CDR3 runs 15 residues. Germline trimming cut 4 bases from V and 4 bases from J; bases unmatched to any gene: 8. CDR1 is SGHRS and CDR2 is YFSETQ in the germline V gene. DNA of the CDR3: TGCGCCAGCAGCCGAGGGACAGGGCAGATCTATGGCTACACCTTC. It specifies CASSRGTGQIYGYTF.

CDR3 sequence (DNA): TGTGCCAGCAGCCAAGGGACAGGGGGCGTTTTTTGGTATGGCTACACCTTC. It translates to CASSQGTGGVFWYGYTF. This chain connects TRBV3-1 (or the pseudogene TRBV3-2) to TRBJ1-2, with TRBD1 identical over 11 bases. CDR3 size: 17 residues. CDR1 LGHDT and CDR2 YNNKEL come from the germline V gene (reference sequence). V lost 1 base and J lost 5; bases outside the gene matches: 9.

The chain is built from TRBV6-2 or TRBV6-3 and TRBJ2-7; 14 positions match TRBD2. The CDR3 covers 15 residues. The V segment lost 4 bases and the J segment 3 bases; nucleotides outside the gene matches: 2. CDR1 is MNHEY, CDR2 SVGEGT, per germline. The DNA for the CDR3 is TGTGCCAGCAGTTCGACTAGCGGGGGGGTCTACGAGCAGTACTTC. Translating it yields CASSSTSGGVYEQYF.

This clone was seen only once. The chain recombines TRBV7-2 with TRBJ2-7, with TRBD1 as a possible D gene (6 bases). The V gene's germline CDR1 is SGHTA and CDR2 FQGNSA. The V and J ends lost 4 bases and 3 bases respectively, with 13 bases between them. The CDR3 is made up of 14 amino acids. Here the CDR3 DNA reads TGTGCCAGCAGCTCTCAGGGGAATCTCTACGAGCAGTACTTC. Translated, it gives CASSSQGNLYEQYF.

V usage is TRBV6-5 and J usage is TRBJ1-5; 7 bases line up with TRBD1. Unmatched junction bases numbered 10, after V lost 7 bases and J lost 7 bases. Germline CDR1 MNHEY, CDR2 SVGAGI. The CDR3 has 14 residues. CDR3 sequence (DNA): TGTGCCAGCACCCGGGACAGAGTAGAACAGCCCCAGCATTTT. Translated, it gives CASTRDRVEQPQHF.

This chain uses TRBV28 with TRBJ2-3, with 7 bases lining up with TRBD2. V was pared by 4 bases and J by 3 bases, with 4 bases of the junction left unmatched. This CDR3 is built from 14 residues. Germline lookup yields CDR1 MDHEN and CDR2 SYDVKM. In DNA form, the CDR3 reads TGTGCCAGCAGTTCCCCCGGGGGGACAGATACGCAGTATTTT. Translating gives CASSSPGGTDTQYF.

The DNA of the CDR3 is TGTGCCAGCAGTTCACAGGGAGAAGGCAATCAGCCCCAGCATTTT. It yields the protein CASSSQGEGNQPQHF. The rearrangement links TRBV28 to TRBJ1-5; maybe TRBD1 (6 bases). The germline V gene has CDR1 MDHEN and CDR2 SYDVKM. The CDR3 loop spans 15 amino acids. Trimming shortened V by 4 bases and J by 2 bases, and 12 bases separated the two germline ends.

The chain links TRBV2 to TRBJ2-3; TRBD2 agrees at 8 bases. The V gene end was trimmed by 7 bases and the J gene end by 2 bases; junction bases not matched to a gene: 5. CDR3 size: 14 residues. Looked up from germline, CDR1 is SNHLY and CDR2 is FYNNEI. The CDR3 DNA sequence: TGTGCCAGCAACCTACTAGCGGCCACAGATACGCAGTATTTT. This encodes CASNLLAATDTQYF.

The chain uses TRBV5-1 and TRBJ2-1; TRBD1 might be the D (5 bases). The CDR3 consists of 17 residues. Germline V lookup: CDR1 SGHRS, CDR2 YFSETQ. V shed 1 base and J shed 8 bases, with 22 bases lying between them. The chain's CDR3 is CASSLNPGQGRTDEQFF. The CDR3 DNA is TGCGCCAGCAGCTTGAACCCTGGGCAGGGCCGTACGGATGAGCAGTTCTTC.

The chain recombines TRBV15 with TRBJ1-1, with no clear D. This CDR3 has 13 residues. V was cut by 3 bases and J by 8 bases, with 13 bases left in between. The germline CDR1 and CDR2 sequences are LNHNV and YYDKDF (reference sequence). The CDR3 nucleotides read TGTGCCACCAGCAGGTGGCGGGGAATGGAAGCTTTCTTT. Its protein is CATSRWRGMEAFF.